This TCR beta chain was obtained from a study of blood T cells in healthy people across ages. This clonotype was detected only once. Its antigen is currently unknown. A sample-barcoded 5' primer and a J-beta primer mix were used in a second PCR of about 7 to 12 cycles. The template-switch adaptor, which had 12 random nucleotides, put a tag on each cDNA molecule. From the 5' RACE reads, TCRdb called clonotypes with MiXCR, one entry per CDR3 protein. This sample yields roughly 680,000 distinct CDR3 sequences, of which more than 20% are seen a single time; roughly 3.9% belongs to the top ten. Study observations and caveats: Naive T cell percentage showed a strong correlation with TCR beta diversity.

V lost 3 bases, J lost 2 bases, and 13 bases lay in between. This CDR3 spans 15 amino acids. The germline V gene has CDR1 SGDLS and CDR2 YYNGEE. The gene calls are TRBV9 and TRBJ2-3; D is unresolved. The sequence came from a man aged 65-85 years in good health. The sequenced sample was blood. The CDR3 protein is CASSASDLPTDTQYF. CDR3 nucleotides: TGTGCCAGCAGCGCTTCGGACCTGCCCACAGATACGCAGTATTTT.